Below, 22 T cell receptor beta chains from the same sample are listed, as sequenced in a study of PD-L1 blockade in urothelial cancer. The time point: pretreatment peripheral blood. Produced via immunoSEQ multiplex PCR; TCRdb's table is partial and in-frame only. Of over 65,000 clones in the sample, about nine tenths are singletons; the top ten hold around 4.8%. Here the sequenced sample was PBMCs, taken around atezolizumab (anti-PD-L1) treatment. These TCRs come from a man aged 70 or older with urothelial cancer.

The J gene is TRBJ2-5, the V gene TRBV5-4; D not certain. The CDR3 loop spans 13 amino acids. V was trimmed by 1 base and J by 5 bases, leaving 9 bases between them. Germline values: CDR1 SGHNT, CDR2 YYREEE (reference sequence). This chain's CDR3 is CASSLLPRETQYF. The CDR3 DNA sequence: TGTGCCAGCAGCTTGTTACCCAGGGAGACCCAGTACTTC.

This chain uses TRBV5-1 with TRBJ2-6; D ambiguous. V was trimmed by 0 bases and J by 0 bases, leaving 4 bases between them. Germline loops: CDR1 SGHRS, CDR2 YFSETQ. The CDR3 has 15 amino acids. The CDR3 coding sequence is TGCGCCAGCAGCTTGGGGAGCTCTGGGGCCAACGTCCTGACTTTC. It codes for CASSLGSSGANVLTF.

This chain uses TRBV29-1 with TRBJ2-2; TRBD1 aligns across 9 bases. The CDR3 is 15 amino acids. V lost 3 bases, J lost 4 bases, and 6 bases stayed unmatched. The germline V gene has CDR1 SQVTM and CDR2 ANQGSEA. The CDR3 nucleotides are TGCAGCGTTGAGACAGGGGGAGGTAGCACCGGGGAGCTGTTTTTT. Its translation is CSVETGGGSTGELFF.

This chain connects TRBV27 to TRBJ1-1; D is perhaps TRBD1 (5 bases). The CDR3 sequence is 13 residues long. Germline V gene data show CDR1 as MNHEY and CDR2 as SMNVEV (reference sequence). Trimming stripped 6 bases from V and 11 bases from J, with 19 bases between. Here the CDR3 reads CASRPPVQGSAFF. The DNA of the CDR3 is TGTGCCAGCAGGCCCCCCGTCCAGGGATCTGCTTTCTTT.

This chain links TRBV15 with TRBJ2-1, with D unresolved. There are 17 residues in the CDR3. CDR1 is LNHNV and CDR2 is YYDKDF in the germline V gene (reference sequence). V was shortened by 0 bases and J by 0 bases, with 12 bases between the two germline ends. CDR3 DNA: TGTGCCACCAGCAGAGAGGTCCCACGGAGCTCCTACAATGAGCAGTTCTTC. This translates into CATSREVPRSSYNEQFF.

J is TRBJ1-2 and V is TRBV18; TRBD1 matches at 7 bases. CDR1 and CDR2 (germline): KGHSH, LQKENI. This CDR3 spans 14 amino acids. The J segment lost 4 bases and the V segment lost 2 bases, leaving 4 bases of the junction unmatched. The chain's CDR3 is CASSPDRDSYGYTF. CDR3 nucleotide sequence: TGTGCCAGCTCACCAGACAGGGACTCCTATGGCTACACCTTC.

This sequence joins TRBV10-3 and TRBJ1-2; tentative D call: TRBD1 (5 bases). V was cut by 2 bases and J by 2 bases, with 9 bases left in between. CDR1 is ENHRY, CDR2 SYGVKD, per germline. The CDR3 totals 14 residues. Here the CDR3 DNA reads TGTGCCATCAGTGAGAATCCAGGGAACTATGGCTACACCTTC. This sequence encodes CAISENPGNYGYTF.

The CDR3 DNA is TGCAGCGTTGACCCCTGGGCTCGTGAGCAGTTCTTC. Amino acid sequence: CSVDPWAREQFF. The V gene is TRBV29-1, the J gene TRBJ2-1; D remains ambiguous. The V gene's germline CDR1 is SQVTM and CDR2 ANQGSEA. The CDR3 totals 12 residues. Trimming stripped 3 bases from V and 9 bases from J, with 12 bases between.

This clone was counted a single time. The chain couples TRBV9 to TRBJ1-2; unclear D gene. The CDR3 consists of 14 residues. CDR1 is SGDLS and CDR2 is YYNGEE in the germline V gene. V lost 0 bases, J lost 4 bases, and 10 bases lay in between. CDR3 nucleotide sequence: TGTGCCAGCAGCGTAGATACAGAATTCTATGGCTACACCTTC. It is translated as CASSVDTEFYGYTF.

The chain combines TRBV5-6 with TRBJ2-7; TRBD2 matches at 7 bases. Germline CDR1 reads SGHDT; CDR2 reads YYEEEE. Germline trimming cut 4 bases from V and 5 bases from J; bases unmatched to any gene: 12. This CDR3 region has 15 residues. The CDR3 DNA reads TGTGCCAGCAGCCATGGTTTGGGGGGGACCAACGAGCAGTACTTC. Translation: CASSHGLGGTNEQYF.

The chain carries TRBV7-3 and TRBJ2-2; 10 nucleotides agree with TRBD1. Germline CDR1 reads SGHTA; CDR2 reads FQGTGA. V gave up 5 bases and J gave up 7 bases; unmatched junction bases: 10. The CDR3 has 16 amino acids. The CDR3 protein is CASSRADRGRGGELFF. In nucleotides, the CDR3 is TGTGCCAGCAGCCGCGCCGACAGGGGGCGCGGCGGGGAGCTGTTTTTT. Complete variable domain (other parts from reference TRBV7-3 and TRBJ2-2): GAGVSQTPSNKVTEKGKYVELRCDPISGHTALYWYRQSLGQGPEFLIYFQGTGAADDSGLPNDRFFAVRPEGSVSTLKIQRTERGDSAVYLCASSRADRGRGGELFFGEGSRLTVL.

V usage is TRBV5-6 and J usage is TRBJ2-2; TRBD2 aligns across 11 bases. Trimming removed 4 bases from V and 1 base from J; junction bases left unmatched: 3. Germline V gene lookup returns CDR1 SGHDT and CDR2 YYEEEE. The length of the CDR3 is 16 residues. CDR3 loop: CASSATSGGNTGELFF. The CDR3 DNA follows: TGTGCCAGCAGCGCCACTAGCGGGGGGAACACCGGGGAGCTGTTTTTT.

The J gene is TRBJ1-1, the V gene TRBV23-1; 7 nucleotides line up with TRBD1. TRBV23-1 is known as an ORF, though its function is uncertain. V gave up 5 bases and J gave up 5 bases; unmatched junction bases: 14. There are 16 residues in the CDR3. The CDR3 loop is CASSSRPDRAETEAFF. CDR3 bases: TGCGCCAGCAGTTCCCGACCCGACAGGGCGGAAACTGAAGCTTTCTTT.

The V and J genes are TRBV11-1 and TRBJ2-4; 8 nucleotides agree with TRBD1. Trimming at V came to 0 bases and at J to 7 bases, leaving 11 bases not matched to a gene. Germline CDR1 and CDR2: SGHAT and FQDESV (reference sequence). CDR3 length: 17 residues. In nucleotides, the CDR3 is TGTGCCAGCAGCTTAGCCAGGGTTACAGGGGGAAGGAACATTCAGTACTTC. This gives the protein CASSLARVTGGRNIQYF.

The chain links TRBV27 to TRBJ2-1; 7 bases fit TRBD1. The CDR3 runs 15 residues. The trim removed 2 bases at V and 7 bases at J, leaving 8 bases unmatched. CDR1 and CDR2 from the germline V gene are MNHEY and SMNVEV (reference sequence). The CDR3 DNA sequence: TGTGCCAGCAGTTTACTGACAGGGACGGGAAATGAGCAGTTCTTC. Protein product: CASSLLTGTGNEQFF.

This clone has only one observation. The chain has TRBV6-5 and TRBJ2-5, with 9 bases that match TRBD2. Germline V gene data show CDR1 as MNHEY and CDR2 as SVGAGI. This CDR3 spans 14 amino acids. With V trimmed by 6 bases and J by 5 bases, 7 bases remained unmatched. The CDR3 bases are TGTGCCAGCAGGCCGGGACTAGCTCCTGAGACCCAGTACTTC. Amino acids: CASRPGLAPETQYF.

V gene TRBV2 combines with J gene TRBJ2-7; 10 bases are a match to TRBD2. CDR1 SNHLY and CDR2 FYNNEI come from the germline V gene. CDR3 size: 16 residues. Trimming took 3 bases from V and 6 from J; bases not matched to a gene: 11. CDR3 sequence (DNA): TGTGCCAGCAGTGACCCAGAGTTAGCGGGAGGTCCCGAGCAGTACTTC. It yields the protein CASSDPELAGGPEQYF.

This rearrangement joins TRBV6-1 to TRBJ1-2; 8 positions match TRBD1. The CDR3 extends over 14 amino acids. CDR1 and CDR2 (germline): MNHNS, SASEGT. V lost 5 bases to trimming and J lost 7 bases; unmatched junction nucleotides: 9. The CDR3 loop is CASSPDRARSGYTF. In nucleotides, the CDR3 is TGTGCCAGCAGTCCGGACAGGGCGAGGAGTGGCTACACCTTC.

This chain connects TRBV28 to TRBJ2-3; 9 bases are a match to TRBD1. The germline gives CDR1 MDHEN, CDR2 SYDVKM. The CDR3 length is 15 residues. V was pared by 3 bases and J by 6 bases, with 7 bases of the junction left unmatched. CDR3 in DNA: TGTGCCAGCAGTTTTGGGACAGGGATCATCGATACGCAGTATTTT. Its translation: CASSFGTGIIDTQYF.

The CDR3 DNA sequence: TGTGCCAGCAGCAAGGGACAGGGAAACACCATATATTTT. Translated: CASSKGQGNTIYF. The chain has TRBV5-6 and TRBJ1-3; 7 bases are shared with TRBD1. Trimming cost V 4 bases and J 4 bases; bases outside gene matches: 2. Germline V CDR1 and CDR2: SGHDT, YYEEEE. There are 13 residues in the CDR3.

The chain is built from TRBV19 and TRBJ2-7; TRBD2 matches 9 bases. Germline V lookup: CDR1 LNHDA, CDR2 SQIVND (reference sequence). This CDR3 has 14 residues. V lost 5 bases to trimming and J lost 6 bases; unmatched junction nucleotides: 8. CDR3 DNA: TGTGCCAGTAGTTCCTTAGCGGGAGCGGGCGAGCAGTACTTC. Its protein is CASSSLAGAGEQYF.

This chain links TRBV6-4 with TRBJ2-2, with D possibly matching TRBD1 (5 bases). This CDR3 is built from 18 residues. The V gene's germline CDR1 is MRHNA and CDR2 SNTAGT. V lost 3 bases and J lost 3, with 20 bases in between. The CDR3 coding sequence is TGTGCCAGCAGTGAATTTTATCTTGGGCAGGGCTACACCGGGGAGCTGTTTTTT. Its protein is CASSEFYLGQGYTGELFF.